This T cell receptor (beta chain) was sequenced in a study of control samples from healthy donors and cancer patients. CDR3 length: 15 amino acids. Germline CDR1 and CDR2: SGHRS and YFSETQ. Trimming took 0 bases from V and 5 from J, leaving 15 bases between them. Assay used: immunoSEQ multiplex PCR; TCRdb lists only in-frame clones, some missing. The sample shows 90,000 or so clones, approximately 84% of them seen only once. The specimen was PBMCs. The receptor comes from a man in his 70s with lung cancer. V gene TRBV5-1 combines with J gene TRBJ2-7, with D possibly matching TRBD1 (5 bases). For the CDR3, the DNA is TGCGCCAGCAGCTTGGGACAGCCGGCGTACGACGAGCAGTACTTC. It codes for CASSLGQPAYDEQYF. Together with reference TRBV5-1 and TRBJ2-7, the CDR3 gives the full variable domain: KAGVTQTPRYLIKTRGQQVTLSCSPISGHRSVSWYQQTPGQGLQFLFEYFSETQRNKGNFPGRFSGRQFSNSRSEMNVSTLELGDSALYLCASSLGQPAYDEQYFGPGTRLTVT.